This entry features one T cell receptor (beta chain) sequence. Sequencing was performed with immunoSEQ multiplex PCR; in TCRdb, only in-frame clones are kept and a portion is missing. The sample lists 350,000 to 400,000 clones, approximately 90% occurring once. This record comes from a study of blood T cell repertoires in COVID-19. The CDR3 covers 18 residues. V was clipped by 4 bases and J by 2 bases; unmatched bases: 8. Germline CDR1 MDHEN, CDR2 SYDVKM. The receptor was isolated from a woman in her late teens or twenties who had recovered from COVID-19. Sample: PBMCs or T cells enriched from blood (not recorded which). The chain recombines TRBV28 with TRBJ2-6; 10 bases line up with TRBD1. CDR3 coding DNA: TGTGCCAGCAGTTATCCCGACAGGGGGCGGCCTGGGGCCAACGTCCTGACTTTC. It yields the protein CASSYPDRGRPGANVLTF.